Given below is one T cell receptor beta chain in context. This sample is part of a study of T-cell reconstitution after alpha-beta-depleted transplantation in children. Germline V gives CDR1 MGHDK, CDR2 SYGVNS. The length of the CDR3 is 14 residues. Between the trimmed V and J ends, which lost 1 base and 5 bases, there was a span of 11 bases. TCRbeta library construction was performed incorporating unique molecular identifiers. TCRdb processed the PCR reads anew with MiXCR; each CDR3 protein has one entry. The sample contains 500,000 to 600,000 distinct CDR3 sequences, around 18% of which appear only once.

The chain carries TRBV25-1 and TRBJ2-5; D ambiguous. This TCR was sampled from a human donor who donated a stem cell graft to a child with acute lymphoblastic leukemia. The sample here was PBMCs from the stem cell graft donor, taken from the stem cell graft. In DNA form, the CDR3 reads TGTGCCAGCAGTGAATCAGGTTTGGGGGAGACCCAGTACTTC. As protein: CASSESGLGETQYF.